The 20 T cell receptor beta chains below all came from one sample that was sequenced in a study of blood T cell repertoires in COVID-19. TCRdb's table, derived via immunoSEQ multiplex PCR, lists solely in-frame clones and lacks some. The sample includes about 160,000 clones, 82% of them seen just once. The sequenced sample consisted of peripheral blood. These TCRs come from a woman aged 80 or over with active or convalescent COVID-19.

In DNA form, the CDR3 reads TGTGCCAGCTCACCTCAGGGCAGGGAGGGTGAAGCTTTCTTT. Translating it yields CASSPQGREGEAFF. V is TRBV18 and J is TRBJ1-1, with a possible D match to TRBD1 (5 bases). V was trimmed by 3 bases and J by 7 bases, leaving 15 bases between them. This CDR3 region has 14 residues. CDR1 KGHSH and CDR2 LQKENI come from the germline V gene.

The rearrangement uses TRBV13 and TRBJ2-2; 10 bases line up with TRBD2. Per germline, CDR1 PRHDT and CDR2 FYEKMQ (reference sequence). The CDR3 extends over 15 amino acids. The V gene end was trimmed by 7 bases and the J gene end by 6 bases; junction bases not matched to a gene: 8. The CDR3 loop reads CASTPAGGVAGELFF. The DNA of the CDR3 is TGTGCCAGCACCCCAGCGGGAGGGGTCGCCGGGGAGCTGTTTTTT. Together with reference TRBV13 and TRBJ2-2, the CDR3 gives the full variable domain: AAGVIQSPRHLIKEKRETATLKCYPIPRHDTVYWYQQGPGQDPQFLISFYEKMQSDKGSIPDRFSAQQFSDYHSELNMSSLELGDSALYFCASTPAGGVAGELFFGEGSRLTVL.

V usage is TRBV28 and J usage is TRBJ1-1; 9 positions agree with TRBD1. Trimming removed 4 bases from V and 6 bases from J; junction bases left unmatched: 3. From germline, CDR1 is MDHEN and CDR2 SYDVKM. The CDR3 runs 13 residues. This CDR3 reads CASSSGQGSEAFF. CDR3 nucleotides: TGTGCCAGCAGTTCTGGACAGGGGTCTGAAGCTTTCTTT.

The chain joins TRBV2 to TRBJ1-5, with TRBD1 identical over 9 bases. Per germline, CDR1 SNHLY and CDR2 FYNNEI. The CDR3 contains 14 residues. Losses at the gene ends were 6 bases for V and 5 bases for J; bases not matched to a gene: 5. DNA for the CDR3: TGTGCCAGCAGCAAGACAGGGGGACATCAGCCCCAGCATTTT. Translation gives CASSKTGGHQPQHF. Combining the CDR3 with reference TRBV2 and TRBJ1-5 gives the whole variable domain EPEVTQTPSHQVTQMGQEVILRCVPISNHLYFYWYRQILGQKVEFLVSFYNNEISEKSEIFDDQFSVERPDGSNFTLKIRSTKLEDSAMYFCASSKTGGHQPQHFGDGTRLSIL.

The chain employs TRBV9 and TRBJ1-2, with a tentative D call TRBD1 (5 bases). This CDR3 is 14 amino acids long. Trimming removed 0 bases from V and 8 bases from J, with 14 bases in between. Germline CDR1 and CDR2: SGDLS and YYNGEE. For the CDR3, the DNA is TGTGCCAGCAGCGTAGCCCAGGGCATGGGGGGCTACACCTTC. Translating it yields CASSVAQGMGGYTF.

The chain employs TRBV6-5 and TRBJ1-2; 7 bases align to TRBD1. V dropped 8 bases and J dropped 6; count of bases not matched to a gene: 6. This CDR3 has 12 residues. Germline V gene data show CDR1 as MNHEY and CDR2 as SVGAGI. Written as DNA, the CDR3 is TGTGCCAGCGGCCGACAGGGCCATGGCTACACCTTC. As protein: CASGRQGHGYTF.

The genes are TRBV28 and TRBJ2-7; D not resolved. The germline V gene encodes CDR1 MDHEN and CDR2 SYDVKM. Trimming cost V 2 bases and J 11 bases, with 10 bases left between them. There are 11 residues in the CDR3. Here the CDR3 DNA reads TGTGCCAGCAGTTTAGGGCAGGTAGAGTACTTC. The encoded protein is CASSLGQVEYF.

The genes are TRBV6-6 and TRBJ2-7; D ambiguous. Trimming shortened V by 10 bases and J by 3 bases, and 10 bases separated the two germline ends. The CDR3 has 11 residues. Germline-derived CDR1 and CDR2 are MNHNY and SVGAGI (reference sequence). The CDR3 loop is CATSEYYEQYF. The CDR3 DNA sequence: TGTGCCACTTCAGAATACTACGAGCAGTACTTC.

V is TRBV5-1 and J is TRBJ2-7; 8 nucleotides line up with TRBD1. V lost 4 bases to trimming and J lost 2 bases; unmatched junction nucleotides: 8. Germline CDR1 is SGHRS and CDR2 is YFSETQ. The CDR3 runs 15 residues. The CDR3 here is CASSAESDRAYEQYF. CDR3 DNA sequence: TGCGCCAGCAGCGCGGAGTCGGACAGGGCCTACGAGCAGTACTTC.

The chain is built from TRBV6-5 and TRBJ1-1; 7 bases are a match to TRBD1. Germline V gene lookup returns CDR1 MNHEY and CDR2 SVGAGI. Unmatched junction bases numbered 7, after V lost 2 bases and J lost 4 bases. CDR3 length: 15 amino acids. The CDR3 DNA is TGTGCCAGCAGTTACATGGGGCAGGGGGGCACTGAAGCTTTCTTT. This codes for CASSYMGQGGTEAFF.

Concerning this clone: Other DNA sequences from this sample encode an identical CDR3 as well. V gene TRBV7-2 combines with J gene TRBJ1-2; 7 nucleotides line up with TRBD1. CDR3 size: 13 residues. Trimming took 5 bases from V and 7 from J; bases not matched to a gene: 7. Germline V gene sequence: CDR1 SGHTA, CDR2 FQGNSA. The CDR3 is CASSPRQGGGYTF. CDR3 in DNA: TGTGCCAGCAGCCCTCGACAGGGTGGTGGCTACACCTTC.

The CDR3 region is CASSSTDGLGKLFF. CDR3 DNA: TGTGCCAGCAGCTCAACCGACGGCCTGGGCAAACTGTTTTTT. This sequence joins TRBV11-2 and TRBJ1-4; D is unclear. The CDR3 length is 14 residues. Germline V gene data show CDR1 as SGHAT and CDR2 as FQNNGV. V was shortened by 4 bases and J by 11 bases, with 17 bases between the two germline ends.

This sequence joins TRBV6-1 and TRBJ1-5; weak D call: TRBD1 (6 bases). The CDR3 sequence is 14 residues long. The V gene lost 6 bases and the J gene lost 4 bases, with 13 bases spanning the gap. Germline CDR1 reads MNHNS; CDR2 reads SASEGT. CDR3 DNA sequence: TGTGCCAGCAGCCTCGGACAGCCTAATCAGCCCCAGCATTTT. This encodes CASSLGQPNQPQHF.

The V gene is TRBV10-3, the J gene TRBJ1-1, with 7 positions matching TRBD1. Trimming at V came to 6 bases and at J to 5 bases, leaving 12 bases not matched to a gene. In germline, CDR1 is ENHRY, CDR2 SYGVKD. This CDR3 is 15 amino acids long. CDR3 nucleotides: TGTGCCATCAGGGGGGCGACAGGGTCGGAAACTGAAGCTTTCTTT. Translated, it gives CAIRGATGSETEAFF.

The chain carries TRBV5-1 and TRBJ2-7; 9 bases line up with TRBD2. The CDR3 runs to 15 residues. From germline, CDR1 is SGHRS and CDR2 YFSETQ. With 2 bases clipped from V and 4 bases from J, the junction kept 7 bases outside the gene matches. CDR3 nucleotide sequence: TGCGCCAGCAGCTTACCGGGACTAGCTATTTACGAGCAGTACTTC. It codes for CASSLPGLAIYEQYF.

J is TRBJ2-5 and V is TRBV7-9, with TRBD2 matching 11 bases. The CDR3 runs 16 residues. Germline V lookup: CDR1 SEHNR, CDR2 FQNEAQ (reference sequence). Trimming at V came to 2 bases and at J to 4 bases, leaving 6 bases not matched to a gene. For the CDR3, the DNA is TGTGCCAGCAGCTTACGGGGGCTAGCGGGAGGAGAGACCCAGTACTTC. Translating gives CASSLRGLAGGETQYF.

CDR3 sequence reads: CASSGVLVTGELFF. The CDR3 DNA follows: TGTGCCAGCAGTGGGGTCCTAGTCACCGGGGAGCTGTTTTTT. J is TRBJ2-2 and V is TRBV2, with D hard to call. With 4 bases removed from V and 4 bases from J, the gap between germline ends came to 10 bases. The CDR3 runs to 14 residues. Germline CDR1 reads SNHLY; CDR2 reads FYNNEI.

The V gene is TRBV21-1, the J gene TRBJ1-2. TRBV21-1 is annotated as a pseudogene. The CDR3 totals 12 residues. Here the CDR3 reads CASSNSLCGYTF. The CDR3 region has the DNA TGTGCCAGCAGCAATTCCCTCTGTGGCTACACCTTC.

The genes are TRBV5-1 and TRBJ2-3, with 7 bases fitting TRBD2. The CDR3 loop spans 15 amino acids. Germline loops: CDR1 SGHRS, CDR2 YFSETQ. The V and J ends lost 5 bases and 4 bases, in that order; junction bases with no gene match: 10. DNA for the CDR3: TGCGCCAGCAGTCAACCTGGACTAGGCCCAGATACGCAGTATTTT. Its translation is CASSQPGLGPDTQYF.

This clone was picked up many times. Different DNA sequences within this sample yield the same CDR3. V and J are TRBV11-2 and TRBJ1-1, with D unresolved. The V gene's germline CDR1 is SGHAT and CDR2 FQNNGV. With 0 bases removed from V and 1 base from J, the gap between germline ends came to 9 bases. The CDR3 has 15 amino acids. CDR3 sequence (DNA): TGTGCCAGCAGCTTAGATCTCCGAGGGAACACTGAAGCTTTCTTT. This translates into CASSLDLRGNTEAFF.